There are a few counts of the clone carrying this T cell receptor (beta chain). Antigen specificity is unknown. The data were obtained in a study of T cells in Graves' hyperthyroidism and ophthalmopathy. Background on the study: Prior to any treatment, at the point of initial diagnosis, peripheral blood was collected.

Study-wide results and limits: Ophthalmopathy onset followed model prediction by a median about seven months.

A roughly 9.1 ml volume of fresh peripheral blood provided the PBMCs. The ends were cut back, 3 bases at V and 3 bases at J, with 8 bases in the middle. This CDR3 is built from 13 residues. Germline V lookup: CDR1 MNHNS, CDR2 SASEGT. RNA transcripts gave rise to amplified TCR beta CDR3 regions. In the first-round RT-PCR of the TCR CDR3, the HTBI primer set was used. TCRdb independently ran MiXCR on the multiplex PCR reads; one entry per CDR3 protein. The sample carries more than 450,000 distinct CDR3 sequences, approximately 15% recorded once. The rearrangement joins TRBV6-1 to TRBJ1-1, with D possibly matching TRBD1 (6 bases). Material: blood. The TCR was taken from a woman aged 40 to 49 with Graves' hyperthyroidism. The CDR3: CASSDRGDTEAFF. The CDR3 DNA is TGTGCCAGCAGTGACAGGGGTGACACTGAAGCTTTCTTT.